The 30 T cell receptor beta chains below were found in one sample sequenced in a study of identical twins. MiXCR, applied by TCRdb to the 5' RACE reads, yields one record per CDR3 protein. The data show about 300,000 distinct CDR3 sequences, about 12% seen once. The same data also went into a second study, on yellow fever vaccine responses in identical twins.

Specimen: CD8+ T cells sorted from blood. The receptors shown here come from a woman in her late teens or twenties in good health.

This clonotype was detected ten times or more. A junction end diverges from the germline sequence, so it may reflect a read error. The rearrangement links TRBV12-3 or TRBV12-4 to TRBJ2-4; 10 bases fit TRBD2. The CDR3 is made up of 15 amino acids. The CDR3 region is CASSIAGGVGNIQYF. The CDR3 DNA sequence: TGTGCCAGCAGTATAGCGGGAGGCGTGGGAAACATTCAGTACTTC.

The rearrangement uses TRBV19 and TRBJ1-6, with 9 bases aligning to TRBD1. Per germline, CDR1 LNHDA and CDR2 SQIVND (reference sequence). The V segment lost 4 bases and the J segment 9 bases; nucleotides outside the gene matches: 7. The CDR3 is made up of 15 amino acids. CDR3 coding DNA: TGTGCCAGTAGTAGCGGGACAGGGCTCGGTTCACCCCTCCACTTT. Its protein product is CASSSGTGLGSPLHF.

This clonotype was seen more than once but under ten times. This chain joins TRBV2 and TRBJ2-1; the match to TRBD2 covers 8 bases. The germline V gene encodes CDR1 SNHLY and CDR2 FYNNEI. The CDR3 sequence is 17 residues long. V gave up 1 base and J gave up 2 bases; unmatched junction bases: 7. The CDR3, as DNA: TGTGCCAGCAGTGAAGGTGTCGGGAGGGGCGCCTACAATGAGCAGTTCTTC. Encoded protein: CASSEGVGRGAYNEQFF.

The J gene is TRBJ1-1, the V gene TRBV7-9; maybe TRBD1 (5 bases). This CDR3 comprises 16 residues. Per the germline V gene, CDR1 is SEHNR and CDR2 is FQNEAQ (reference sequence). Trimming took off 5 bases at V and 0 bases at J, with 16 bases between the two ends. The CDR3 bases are TGTGCCAGCAGCCGGGGGGTCGCCGCCATGAACACTGAAGCTTTCTTT. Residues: CASSRGVAAMNTEAFF.

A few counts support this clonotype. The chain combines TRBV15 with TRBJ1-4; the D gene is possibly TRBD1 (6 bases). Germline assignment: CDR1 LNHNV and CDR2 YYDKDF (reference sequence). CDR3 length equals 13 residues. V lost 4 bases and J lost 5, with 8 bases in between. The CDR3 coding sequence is TGTGCCACCAGCACTGACAGGAATGAAAAACTGTTTTTT. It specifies CATSTDRNEKLFF.

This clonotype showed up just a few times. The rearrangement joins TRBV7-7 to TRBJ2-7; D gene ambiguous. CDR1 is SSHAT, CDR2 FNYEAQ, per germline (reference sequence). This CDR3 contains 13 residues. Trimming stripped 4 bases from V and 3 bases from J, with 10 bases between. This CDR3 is CASSSRPNYEQYF. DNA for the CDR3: TGTGCCAGCAGCTCGCGGCCCAACTACGAGCAGTACTTC. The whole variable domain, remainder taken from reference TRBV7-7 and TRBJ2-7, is GAGVSQSPRYKVTKRGQDVTLRCDPISSHATLYWYQQALGQGPEFLTYFNYEAQPDKSGLPSDRFSAERPEGSISTLTIQRTEQRDSAMYRCASSSRPNYEQYFGPGTRLTVT.

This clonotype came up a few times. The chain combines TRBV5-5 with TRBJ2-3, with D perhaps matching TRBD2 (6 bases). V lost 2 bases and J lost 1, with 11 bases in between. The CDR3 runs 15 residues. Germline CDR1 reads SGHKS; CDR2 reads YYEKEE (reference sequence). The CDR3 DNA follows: TGTGCCAGCAGCTTACCGGGAGCGGGCACAGATACGCAGTATTTT. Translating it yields CASSLPGAGTDTQYF.

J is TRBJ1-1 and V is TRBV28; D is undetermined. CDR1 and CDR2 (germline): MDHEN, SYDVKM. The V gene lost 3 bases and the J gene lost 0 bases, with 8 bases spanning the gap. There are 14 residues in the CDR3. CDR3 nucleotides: TGTGCCAGCAGTTTGGCGCTCATGAACACTGAAGCTTTCTTT. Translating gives CASSLALMNTEAFF.

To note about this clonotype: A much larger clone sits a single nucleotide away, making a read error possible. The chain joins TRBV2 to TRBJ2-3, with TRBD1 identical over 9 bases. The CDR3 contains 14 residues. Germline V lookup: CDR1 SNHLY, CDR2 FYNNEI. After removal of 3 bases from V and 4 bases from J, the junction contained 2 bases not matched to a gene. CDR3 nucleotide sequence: TGTGCCAGCAGTGACCGACAGGGGGCAGATACGCAGTATTTT. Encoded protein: CASSDRQGADTQYF. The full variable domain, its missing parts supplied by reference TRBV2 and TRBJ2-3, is EPEVTQTPSHQVTQMGQEVILRCVPISNHLYFYWYRQILGQKVEFLVSFYNNEISEKSEIFDDQFSVERPDGSNFTLKIRSTKLEDSAMYFCASSDRQGADTQYFGPGTRLTVL.

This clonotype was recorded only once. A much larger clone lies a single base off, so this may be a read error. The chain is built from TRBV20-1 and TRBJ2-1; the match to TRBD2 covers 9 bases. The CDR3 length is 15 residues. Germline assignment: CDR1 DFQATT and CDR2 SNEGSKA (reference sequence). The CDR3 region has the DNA TGCTGTGCCACGATTAGCGGGGGATCCTACAATGAGCAGTTCTTC. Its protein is CCATISGGSYNEQFF.

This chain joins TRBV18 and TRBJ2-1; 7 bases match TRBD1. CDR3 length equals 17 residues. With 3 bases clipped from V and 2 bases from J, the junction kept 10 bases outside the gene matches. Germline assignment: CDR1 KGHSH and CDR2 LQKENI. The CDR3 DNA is TGTGCCAGCTCACCGTCTAGAGGGGGCTGGGCCTACAATGAGCAGTTCTTC. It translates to CASSPSRGGWAYNEQFF.

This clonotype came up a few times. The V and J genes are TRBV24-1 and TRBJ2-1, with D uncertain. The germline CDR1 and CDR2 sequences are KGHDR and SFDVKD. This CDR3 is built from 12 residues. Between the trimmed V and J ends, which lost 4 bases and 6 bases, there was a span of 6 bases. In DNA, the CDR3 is TGTGCCACCAGTGAATACTCCAATGAGCAGTTCTTC. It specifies CATSEYSNEQFF.

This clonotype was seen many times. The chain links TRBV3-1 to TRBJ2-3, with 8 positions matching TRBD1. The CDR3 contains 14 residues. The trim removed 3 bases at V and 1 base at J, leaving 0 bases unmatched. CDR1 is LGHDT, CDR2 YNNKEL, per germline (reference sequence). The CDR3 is CASSQDRGTDTQYF. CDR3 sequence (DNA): TGTGCCAGCAGCCAGGACAGGGGCACAGATACGCAGTATTTT.

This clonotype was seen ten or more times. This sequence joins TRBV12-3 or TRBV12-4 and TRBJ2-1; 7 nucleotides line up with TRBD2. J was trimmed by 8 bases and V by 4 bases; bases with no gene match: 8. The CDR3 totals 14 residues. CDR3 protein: CASSSPLSGYEQFF. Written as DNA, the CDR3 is TGTGCCAGCAGTTCACCCCTTAGCGGGTATGAGCAGTTCTTC.

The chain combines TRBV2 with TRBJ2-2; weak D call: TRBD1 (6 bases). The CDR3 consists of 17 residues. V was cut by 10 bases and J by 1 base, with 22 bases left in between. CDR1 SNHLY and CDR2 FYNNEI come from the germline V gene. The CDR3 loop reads CANSDTGSELNTGELFF. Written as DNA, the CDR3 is TGTGCCAATTCGGATACAGGGTCCGAGCTGAACACCGGGGAGCTGTTTTTT.

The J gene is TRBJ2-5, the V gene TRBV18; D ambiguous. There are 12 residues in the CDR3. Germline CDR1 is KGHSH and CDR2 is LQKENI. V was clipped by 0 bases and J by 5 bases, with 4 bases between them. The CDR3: CASSPPSETQYF. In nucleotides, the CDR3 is TGTGCCAGCTCACCACCTTCCGAGACCCAGTACTTC.

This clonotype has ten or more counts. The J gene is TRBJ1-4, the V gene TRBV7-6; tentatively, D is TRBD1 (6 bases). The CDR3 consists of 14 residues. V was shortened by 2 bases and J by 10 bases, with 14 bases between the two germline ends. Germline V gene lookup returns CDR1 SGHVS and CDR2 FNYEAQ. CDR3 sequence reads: CASSLLAGRGKLFF. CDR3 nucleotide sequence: TGTGCCAGCAGCTTATTGGCAGGCAGGGGAAAACTGTTTTTT.

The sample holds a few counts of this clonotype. The DNA of the CDR3 is TGCGCCAGCAGCCAGTCGGGGACTAGCAAGTACTACGAGCAGTACTTC. The encoded protein is CASSQSGTSKYYEQYF. This chain connects TRBV4-1 to TRBJ2-7; TRBD2 aligns across 9 bases. The CDR3 consists of 16 residues. The germline CDR1 and CDR2 sequences are MGHRA and YSYEKL. Trimming removed 3 bases from V and 3 bases from J; junction bases left unmatched: 9.

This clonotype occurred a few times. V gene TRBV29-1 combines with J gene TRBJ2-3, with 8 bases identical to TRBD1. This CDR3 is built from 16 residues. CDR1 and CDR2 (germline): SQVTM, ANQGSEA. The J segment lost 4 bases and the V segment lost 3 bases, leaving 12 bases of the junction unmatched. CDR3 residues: CSVDPGQGKWSDTQYF. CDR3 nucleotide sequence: TGCAGCGTTGACCCTGGACAGGGAAAGTGGTCAGATACGCAGTATTTT.

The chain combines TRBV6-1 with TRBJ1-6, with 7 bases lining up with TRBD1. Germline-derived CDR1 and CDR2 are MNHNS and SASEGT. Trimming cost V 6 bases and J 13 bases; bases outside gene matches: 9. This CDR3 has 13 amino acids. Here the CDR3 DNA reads TGTGCCAGCAGCTTGGACAGGATGGCGCCCCTCCACTTT. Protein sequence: CASSLDRMAPLHF.

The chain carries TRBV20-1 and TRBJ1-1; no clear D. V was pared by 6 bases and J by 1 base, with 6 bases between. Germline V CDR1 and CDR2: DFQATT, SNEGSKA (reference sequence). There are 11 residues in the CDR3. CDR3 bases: TGCAGTGCGGTAGAGAACACTGAAGCTTTCTTT. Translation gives CSAVENTEAFF.

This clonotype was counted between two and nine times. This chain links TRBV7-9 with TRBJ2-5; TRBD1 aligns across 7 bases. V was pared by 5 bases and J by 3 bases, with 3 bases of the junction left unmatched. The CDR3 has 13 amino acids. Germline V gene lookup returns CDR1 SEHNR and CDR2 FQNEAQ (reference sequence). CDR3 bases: TGTGCCAGCAGCACCGGGACAGAAGAGACCCAGTACTTC. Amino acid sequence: CASSTGTEETQYF.

Here the CDR3 DNA reads TGTGCCAGCAGTTACTCCTTCCCTGGGAACAATGAGCAGTTCTTC. Protein product: CASSYSFPGNNEQFF. V gene TRBV6-5 combines with J gene TRBJ2-1; D gene ambiguous. The length of the CDR3 is 15 residues. In germline, CDR1 is MNHEY, CDR2 SVGAGI. Trimming removed 0 bases from V and 5 bases from J, with 11 bases in between.

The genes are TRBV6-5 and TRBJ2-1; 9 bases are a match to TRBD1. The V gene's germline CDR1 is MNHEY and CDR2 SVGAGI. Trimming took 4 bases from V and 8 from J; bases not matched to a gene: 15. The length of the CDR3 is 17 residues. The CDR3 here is CASSFQTLGTGKDEQFF. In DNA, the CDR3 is TGTGCCAGCAGTTTCCAGACTCTAGGGACAGGGAAGGATGAGCAGTTCTTC.

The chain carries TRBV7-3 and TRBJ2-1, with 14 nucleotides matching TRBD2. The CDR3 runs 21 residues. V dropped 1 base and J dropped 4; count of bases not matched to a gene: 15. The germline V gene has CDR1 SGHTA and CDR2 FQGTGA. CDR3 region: CASSLRAKTSGGAGLYNEQFF. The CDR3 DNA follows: TGTGCCAGCAGCTTAAGGGCCAAGACTAGCGGGGGGGCCGGTTTGTACAATGAGCAGTTCTTC.

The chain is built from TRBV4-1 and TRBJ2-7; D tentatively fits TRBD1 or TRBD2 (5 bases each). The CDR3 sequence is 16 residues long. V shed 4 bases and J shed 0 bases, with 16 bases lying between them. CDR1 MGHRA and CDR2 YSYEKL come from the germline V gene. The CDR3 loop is CASSPTRKGSSYEQYF. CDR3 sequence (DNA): TGCGCCAGCAGCCCGACCCGAAAGGGGAGCTCCTACGAGCAGTACTTC.

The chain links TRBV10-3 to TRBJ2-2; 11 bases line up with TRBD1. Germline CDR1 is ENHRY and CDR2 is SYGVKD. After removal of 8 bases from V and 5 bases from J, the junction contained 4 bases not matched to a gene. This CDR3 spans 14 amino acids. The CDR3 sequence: CAIEGQGVTGELFF. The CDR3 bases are TGTGCCATCGAGGGACAGGGGGTAACCGGGGAGCTGTTTTTT.

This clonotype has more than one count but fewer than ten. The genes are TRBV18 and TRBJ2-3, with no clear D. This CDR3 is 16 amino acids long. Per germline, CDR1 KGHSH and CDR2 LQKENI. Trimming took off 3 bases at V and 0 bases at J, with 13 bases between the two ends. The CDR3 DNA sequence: TGTGCCAGCTCACCCGCGGTCTCCCCTAGCACAGATACGCAGTATTTT. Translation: CASSPAVSPSTDTQYF.

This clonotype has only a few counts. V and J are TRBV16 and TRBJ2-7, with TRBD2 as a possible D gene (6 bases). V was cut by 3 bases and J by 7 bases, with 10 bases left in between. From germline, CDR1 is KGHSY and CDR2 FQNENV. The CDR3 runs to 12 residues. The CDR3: CASSHGGGEQYV. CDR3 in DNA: TGTGCCAGCAGCCACGGGGGTGGGGAGCAGTACGTC.

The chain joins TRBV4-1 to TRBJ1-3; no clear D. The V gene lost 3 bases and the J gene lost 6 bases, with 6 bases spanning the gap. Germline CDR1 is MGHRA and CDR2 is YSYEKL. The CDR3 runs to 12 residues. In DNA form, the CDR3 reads TGCGCCAGCAGCCACCCAGAAAACACCATATATTTT. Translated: CASSHPENTIYF.